This T cell receptor (beta chain) was identified during a study of long-term antiretroviral therapy in people with HIV. The assay used was immunoSEQ (version v3.0), run at survey level. This table comes from immunoSEQ multiplex PCR, and its TCRdb copy is limited to in-frame clones, with some not included. The repertoire holds some 26,000 clones, with 86% as singletons. Sequences were derived from unsorted PBMCs, sampled approximately 2.6 years after starting antiretroviral therapy. This receptor was obtained from a middle-aged man with HIV.

In DNA, the CDR3 is TGTGCCAGCAGCTCTACCGGGGACAATGAGCAGTTCTTC. As protein: CASSSTGDNEQFF. J is TRBJ2-1 and V is TRBV11-3, with D possibly matching TRBD2 (5 bases). Germline V CDR1 and CDR2: SGHNT, YENEEA. V lost 4 bases and J 5 bases, leaving 9 bases between the germline ends. The CDR3 contains 13 residues.